One sample yielded the 5 T cell receptor beta chains listed below, sequenced in a study of blood T cell repertoires in COVID-19. Here immunoSEQ multiplex PCR was the method, and the copy in TCRdb shows in-frame clones only, minus some. The sample yields hundreds of thousands of clones, about four fifths seen once. Sequenced input: peripheral blood. Every receptor here comes from a woman aged 80 or over with acute or convalescent COVID-19.

The chain uses TRBV30 and TRBJ2-1; D is uncertain. The CDR3 length is 11 residues. The germline V and J ends were trimmed by 3 bases and 10 bases, with 10 bases remaining between them. Germline CDR1 is GTSNPN and CDR2 is SVGIG (reference sequence). The CDR3 sequence is CAWRSGLEQFF. The CDR3 coding sequence is TGTGCCTGGAGAAGTGGGCTGGAGCAGTTCTTC.

The V and J genes are TRBV7-2 and TRBJ2-1; possible D gene TRBD2, 6 bases. Trimming stripped 6 bases from V and 7 bases from J, with 19 bases between. The germline gives CDR1 SGHTA, CDR2 FQGNSA. The CDR3 runs 15 residues. This CDR3 is CASSSDRGGMNEQFF. CDR3 nucleotides: TGTGCCAGCAGTTCTGATCGGGGCGGGATGAATGAGCAGTTCTTC. The complete variable domain, with remaining parts taken from reference TRBV7-2 and TRBJ2-1, reads GAGVSQSPSNKVTEKGKDVELRCDPISGHTALYWYRQSLGQGLEFLIYFQGNSAPDKSGLPSDRFSAERTGGSVSTLTIQRTQQEDSAVYLCASSSDRGGMNEQFFGPGTRLTVL.

CDR3 sequence (DNA): TGCGCCAGCAGCCAAGATAAAGCGGCCGAGACCCAGTACTTC. Protein product: CASSQDKAAETQYF. The chain combines TRBV4-3 with TRBJ2-5; maybe TRBD2 (5 bases). The CDR3 has 14 residues. V was trimmed by 0 bases and J by 5 bases, leaving 10 bases between them. Germline V gene sequence: CDR1 LGHNA, CDR2 YSLEER.

This sequence joins TRBV11-2 and TRBJ1-6; no reliable D call. The germline gives CDR1 SGHAT, CDR2 FQNNGV. V gave up 1 base and J gave up 11 bases, with 15 bases separating them. This CDR3 region has 15 residues. CDR3 sequence: CASSLGIGRLAPLHF. The DNA of the CDR3 is TGTGCCAGCAGCTTAGGGATTGGGAGATTGGCACCCCTCCACTTT.

The rearrangement uses TRBV19 and TRBJ1-5; 7 nucleotides line up with TRBD1. V lost 3 bases to trimming and J lost 5 bases; unmatched junction nucleotides: 10. CDR3 length: 16 amino acids. Germline V gene sequence: CDR1 LNHDA, CDR2 SQIVND (reference sequence). CDR3 DNA: TGTGCCAGTAGTATCCGACTACAGGGGTTTTATCAGCCCCAGCATTTT. Protein: CASSIRLQGFYQPQHF.